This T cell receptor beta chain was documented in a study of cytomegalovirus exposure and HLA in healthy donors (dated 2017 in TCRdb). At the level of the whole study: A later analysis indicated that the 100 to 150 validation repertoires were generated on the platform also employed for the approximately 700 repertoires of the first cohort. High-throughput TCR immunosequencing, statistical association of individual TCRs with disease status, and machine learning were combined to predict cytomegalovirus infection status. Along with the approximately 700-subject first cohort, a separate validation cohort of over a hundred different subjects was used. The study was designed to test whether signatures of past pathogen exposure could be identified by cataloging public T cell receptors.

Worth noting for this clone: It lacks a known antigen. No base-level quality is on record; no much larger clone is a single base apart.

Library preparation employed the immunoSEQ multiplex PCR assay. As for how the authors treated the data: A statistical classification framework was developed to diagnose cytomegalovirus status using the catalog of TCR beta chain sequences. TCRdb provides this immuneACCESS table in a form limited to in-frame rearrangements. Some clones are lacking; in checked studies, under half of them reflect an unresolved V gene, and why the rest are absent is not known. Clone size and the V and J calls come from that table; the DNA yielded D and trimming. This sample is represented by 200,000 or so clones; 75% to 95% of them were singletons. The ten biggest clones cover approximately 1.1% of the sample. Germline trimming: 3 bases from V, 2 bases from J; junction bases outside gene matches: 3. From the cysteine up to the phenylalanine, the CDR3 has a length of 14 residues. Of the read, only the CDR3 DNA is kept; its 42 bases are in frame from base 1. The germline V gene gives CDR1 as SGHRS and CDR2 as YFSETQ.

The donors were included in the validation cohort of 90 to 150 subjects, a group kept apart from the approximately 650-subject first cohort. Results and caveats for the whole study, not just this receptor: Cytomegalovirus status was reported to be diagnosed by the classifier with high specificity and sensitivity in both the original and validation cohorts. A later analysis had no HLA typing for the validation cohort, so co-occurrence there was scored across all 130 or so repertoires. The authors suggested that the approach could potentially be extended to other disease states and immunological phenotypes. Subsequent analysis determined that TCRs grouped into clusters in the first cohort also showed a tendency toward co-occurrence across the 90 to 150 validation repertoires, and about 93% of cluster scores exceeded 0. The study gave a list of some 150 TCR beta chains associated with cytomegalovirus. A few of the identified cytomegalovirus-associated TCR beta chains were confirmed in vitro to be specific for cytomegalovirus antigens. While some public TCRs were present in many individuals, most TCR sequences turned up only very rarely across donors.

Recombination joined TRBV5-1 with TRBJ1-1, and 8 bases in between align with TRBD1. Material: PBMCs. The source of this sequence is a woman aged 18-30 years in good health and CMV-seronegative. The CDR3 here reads CASSWTGKNTEAFF. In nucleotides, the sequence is TGCGCCAGCAGCTGGACAGGGAAAAACACTGAAGCTTTCTTT.